A single sample gave rise to the 30 T cell receptor beta chains below, sequenced in a study of CD8 T cells in Susac syndrome. Random-hexamer reverse transcription was applied to roughly 0.5 to 1 ug RNA. TCRdb re-derived calls from the immunoSEQ multiplex PCR reads in MiXCR, one entry per CDR3 protein. The data show some 65,000 distinct CDR3 sequences, with around 95% seen just once and about 0.6% held by the top ten. The sequenced sample was CD8+ T cells from PBMCs. The origin of the receptors is a human donor with multiple sclerosis.

Comment on this clonotype: The junction departs from germline at one end; a sequencing error may be responsible. This rearrangement joins TRBV30 to TRBJ2-3; 9 positions agree with TRBD2. CDR1 is GTSNPN and CDR2 is SVGIG in the germline V gene (reference sequence). The CDR3 extends over 11 amino acids. The CDR3 DNA reads as TGTGCCTGGTGGATGGGGACTAGCCCACATTTT. It encodes CAWWMGTSPHF. Filled out from reference TRBV30 and TRBJ2-3, the complete variable domain reads SQTIHQWPATLVQPVGSPLSLECTVEGTSNPNLYWYRQAAGRGLQLLFYSVGIGQISSEVPQNLSASRPQDRQFILSSKKLLLSDSGFYLCAWWMGTSPHFGPGTRLTVL.

The gene calls are TRBV28 and TRBJ2-1; 7 bases are a match to TRBD1. The CDR3 covers 15 residues. The V segment lost 6 bases and the J segment 3 bases; nucleotides outside the gene matches: 8. Per germline, CDR1 MDHEN and CDR2 SYDVKM. The CDR3 spells CASSLGTELYNEQFF. Written as DNA, the CDR3 is TGTGCCAGCAGCCTCGGGACAGAGCTCTACAATGAGCAGTTCTTC.

The rearrangement links TRBV27 to TRBJ2-1, with TRBD2 matching over 8 bases. The germline CDR1 and CDR2 sequences are MNHEY and SMNVEV (reference sequence). CDR3 size: 16 residues. V trimming: 7 bases; J trimming: 6 bases; junction bases outside the gene matches: 14. The chain's CDR3 is CASTDFLAGGGNEQFF. CDR3 nucleotide sequence: TGTGCCAGCACCGATTTCCTAGCGGGCGGTGGCAATGAGCAGTTCTTC.

This chain uses TRBV6-5 with TRBJ1-2; weak D call: TRBD1 (5 bases). The ends were cut back, 8 bases at V and 1 base at J, with 14 bases in the middle. Germline CDR1 and CDR2: MNHEY and SVGAGI. The CDR3 loop spans 14 amino acids. CDR3 in amino acids: CASAPVGGNYGYTF. In DNA, the CDR3 is TGTGCCAGCGCCCCAGTTGGGGGTAACTATGGCTACACCTTC.

This sequence joins TRBV20-1 and TRBJ2-5, with D tentatively TRBD2 (5 bases). Trimming took off 6 bases at V and 1 base at J, with 9 bases between the two ends. The CDR3 spans 12 residues. Per germline, CDR1 DFQATT and CDR2 SNEGSKA (reference sequence). The CDR3 coding sequence is TGCAGTGCCCCGGGATTCCAAGAGACCCAGTACTTC. Amino acids: CSAPGFQETQYF.

This clonotype was seen just once. V and J are TRBV3-1 and TRBJ2-7; possibly TRBD1 for D (6 bases). Deletions cut 0 bases from V and 2 bases from J, with 8 bases between. Germline values: CDR1 LGHDT, CDR2 YNNKEL (reference sequence). This CDR3 has 14 amino acids. CDR3 sequence: CASSQEGATYEQYF. The CDR3, as DNA: TGTGCCAGCAGCCAAGAGGGGGCTACCTACGAGCAGTACTTC.

The chain carries TRBV4-3 and TRBJ1-3, with 7 bases matching TRBD1. The CDR3 sequence is 14 residues long. Trimming cost V 5 bases and J 9 bases; bases outside gene matches: 10. CDR1 and CDR2 (germline): LGHNA, YSLEER. As DNA, the CDR3 is TGCGCCAGCAGCTATGACAGGGCTGGGGGCACCATATATTTT. Translating gives CASSYDRAGGTIYF.

V and J are TRBV9 and TRBJ2-1; the D gene is possibly TRBD1 (5 bases). The CDR3 runs 15 residues. CDR1 SGDLS and CDR2 YYNGEE come from the germline V gene. The V and J ends lost 1 base and 2 bases respectively, with 10 bases between them. CDR3 in amino acids: CASSVQGNAYNEQFF. The DNA for the CDR3 is TGTGCCAGCAGCGTACAGGGCAATGCCTACAATGAGCAGTTCTTC.

CDR3 coding DNA: TGCGCCAGCAGCAAAGGGACCGGTCCCTACGAGCAGTACTTC. This codes for CASSKGTGPYEQYF. The chain is built from TRBV4-1 and TRBJ2-7, with D perhaps given as TRBD1 or TRBD2 (5 bases each). The CDR3 is 14 amino acids. Trimming took 5 bases from V and 2 from J, leaving 13 bases between them. CDR1 is MGHRA and CDR2 is YSYEKL in the germline V gene.

This sequence joins TRBV6-4 and TRBJ2-1; D is possibly TRBD1 or TRBD2 (5 bases each). The germline V and J ends were trimmed by 5 bases and 6 bases, with 11 bases remaining between them. This CDR3 region has 13 residues. The germline CDR1 and CDR2 sequences are MRHNA and SNTAGT. CDR3 loop: CASSPTGTNEQFF. The DNA of the CDR3 is TGTGCCAGCAGTCCCACTGGGACCAATGAGCAGTTCTTC.

This clonotype was observed once. The chain uses TRBV3-1 and TRBJ2-1, with 10 bases matching TRBD2. The CDR3 is made up of 15 amino acids. The germline CDR1 and CDR2 sequences are LGHDT and YNNKEL (reference sequence). V lost 4 bases, J lost 7 bases, and 7 bases stayed unmatched. The CDR3 bases are TGTGCCAGCAGCCCTTGGCTAGCGGGAGTGAATGAGCAGTTCTTC. Translating it yields CASSPWLAGVNEQFF.

The chain uses TRBV9 and TRBJ1-1, with a tentative D call TRBD1 (5 bases). With 4 bases removed from V and 6 bases from J, the gap between germline ends came to 13 bases. This CDR3 has 13 residues. Germline values: CDR1 SGDLS, CDR2 YYNGEE. The CDR3 DNA sequence: TGTGCCAGCAGCCCTCGACAGTCCCCTGAAGCTTTCTTT. Its protein is CASSPRQSPEAFF. The full variable domain, its missing parts supplied by reference TRBV9 and TRBJ1-1, is DSGVTQTPKHLITATGQRVTLRCSPRSGDLSVYWYQQSLDQGLQFLIQYYNGEERAKGNILERFSAQQFPDLHSELNLSSLELGDSALYFCASSPRQSPEAFFGQGTRLTVV.

The chain couples TRBV20-1 to TRBJ1-1; 10 bases are a match to TRBD1. Germline V gene lookup returns CDR1 DFQATT and CDR2 SNEGSKA (reference sequence). After removal of 6 bases from V and 9 bases from J, the junction contained 4 bases not matched to a gene. The CDR3 extends over 11 amino acids. The CDR3 here is CSAPGQGQAFF. The CDR3 DNA sequence: TGCAGTGCGCCGGGACAGGGGCAAGCTTTCTTT.

This clonotype appeared once. This chain connects TRBV6-1 to TRBJ2-3; D possibly corresponds to TRBD2 (5 bases). The CDR3 is 15 residues long. Germline V gene sequence: CDR1 MNHNS, CDR2 SASEGT. Trimming cost V 2 bases and J 4 bases, with 13 bases left between them. The CDR3 bases are TGTGCCAGCAGTGAACTCGGTGGGAGTGCAGATACGCAGTATTTT. Its translation is CASSELGGSADTQYF.

V usage is TRBV4-1 and J usage is TRBJ2-4, with no clear D. Trimming took 1 base from V and 7 from J, leaving 14 bases between them. The germline CDR1 and CDR2 sequences are MGHRA and YSYEKL. The CDR3 loop spans 15 amino acids. The CDR3: CASSQGASSMNIQYF. The CDR3 DNA is TGCGCCAGCAGCCAAGGTGCTTCCAGCATGAACATTCAGTACTTC.

The rearrangement uses TRBV6-5 and TRBJ1-2, with D perhaps matching TRBD1 (5 bases). V dropped 4 bases and J dropped 6 bases, with 18 bases sitting between them. Germline CDR1 and CDR2: MNHEY and SVGAGI. The CDR3 is 15 residues long. This CDR3 reads CASSFIPQGTDGYTF. The CDR3 DNA sequence: TGTGCCAGCAGTTTTATACCCCAGGGTACGGATGGCTACACCTTC.

The gene calls are TRBV6-4 and TRBJ2-2; TRBD1 agrees at 8 bases. CDR1 and CDR2 (germline): MRHNA, SNTAGT. The CDR3 covers 16 residues. J was trimmed by 3 bases and V by 4 bases; bases with no gene match: 7. CDR3 DNA: TGTGCCAGCAGTGGTACTATGACAGGGGACACCGGGGAGCTGTTTTTT. It translates to CASSGTMTGDTGELFF.

The genes are TRBV20-1 and TRBJ2-1; D is undetermined. Germline V lookup: CDR1 DFQATT, CDR2 SNEGSKA (reference sequence). Deletions cut 1 base from V and 7 bases from J, with 8 bases between. The CDR3 extends over 12 amino acids. CDR3 region: CSARARGNEQFF. The CDR3 DNA reads TGCAGTGCTAGAGCCCGCGGTAATGAGCAGTTCTTC.

Remarks on this clonotype: An end of the junction differs from the germline gene, which may be a read error. The J gene is TRBJ2-7, the V gene TRBV7-7; 15 bases are a match to TRBD2. CDR1 is SSHAT and CDR2 is FNYEAQ in the germline V gene (reference sequence). The length of the CDR3 is 15 residues. The CDR3 reads CASSTGTSGRYEQYF. The CDR3 DNA reads as TGTGCTAGCAGCACTGGGACTAGCGGGAGGTACGAGCAGTACTTC.

The chain carries TRBV20-1 and TRBJ1-2; the match to TRBD1 covers 7 bases. The CDR3 has 17 residues. Germline loops: CDR1 DFQATT, CDR2 SNEGSKA (reference sequence). V gave up 6 bases and J gave up 5 bases; unmatched junction bases: 21. CDR3 loop: CSAQGEETAPVSYGYTF. The CDR3 DNA sequence: TGCAGTGCCCAGGGGGAGGAGACAGCGCCGGTTTCATATGGCTACACCTTC.

The chain recombines TRBV28 with TRBJ2-5; TRBD1 aligns across 7 bases. Germline V gives CDR1 MDHEN, CDR2 SYDVKM. The CDR3 is made up of 15 amino acids. The junction had 15 bases not matched to a gene; V was cut back by 11 bases and J by 3 bases. In DNA form, the CDR3 reads TGTGCCGTACGGGACAGCGGAGATATTGAAGAGACCCAGTACTTC. As protein: CAVRDSGDIEETQYF.

The chain carries TRBV7-9 and TRBJ2-7; D may be TRBD1 (6 bases). Trimming took off 4 bases at V and 6 bases at J, with 19 bases between the two ends. CDR3 length equals 15 residues. Germline V gene sequence: CDR1 SEHNR, CDR2 FQNEAQ (reference sequence). CDR3: CASSSSTGYNIEQYF. The DNA for the CDR3 is TGTGCCAGCAGCTCCTCGACAGGTTATAATATCGAGCAGTACTTC.

This clonotype was seen once. The chain couples TRBV6-2 or TRBV6-3 to TRBJ2-7; D perhaps matches TRBD2 (6 bases). The CDR3 runs to 11 residues. Germline CDR1 and CDR2: MNHEY and SVGEGT. Trimming cost V 8 bases and J 6 bases, with 11 bases left between them. CDR3 sequence reads: CASRLGGEQYF. The CDR3 bases are TGTGCCAGCCGGCTGGGGGGCGAGCAGTACTTC.

The rearrangement joins TRBV24-1 to TRBJ2-1; tentative D call: TRBD2 (7 bases). The V end lost 5 bases, the J end lost 5 bases, and 15 bases lay between the germline ends. Germline CDR1 and CDR2: KGHDR and SFDVKD. CDR3 length: 15 residues. This chain's CDR3 is CATSGSWGGHNEQFF. As DNA, the CDR3 is TGTGCCACCAGTGGGTCCTGGGGGGGCCACAATGAGCAGTTCTTC.

The DNA of the CDR3 is TGTGCCAGCAGCCCCCGGGACAAGTCCTACGAGCAGTACTTC. Amino acid sequence: CASSPRDKSYEQYF. V is TRBV12-3 or TRBV12-4 and J is TRBJ2-7, with a tentative D call TRBD1 (6 bases). V was cut by 6 bases and J by 1 base, with 13 bases left in between. The CDR3 is 14 amino acids.

The gene calls are TRBV6-2 or TRBV6-3 and TRBJ1-1, with TRBD1 identical over 10 bases. Per germline, CDR1 MNHEY and CDR2 SVGEGT. V lost 6 bases and J lost 4; bases outside the gene matches: 2. CDR3 length: 13 amino acids. The CDR3 sequence is CASRDRGGTEAFF. The CDR3 bases are TGTGCCAGCAGGGACAGGGGGGGCACTGAAGCTTTCTTT.

The rearrangement joins TRBV27 to TRBJ2-6; a possible D gene is TRBD2 (6 bases). V dropped 1 base and J dropped 4 bases, with 8 bases sitting between them. This CDR3 has 15 amino acids. CDR1 and CDR2 (germline): MNHEY, SMNVEV (reference sequence). CDR3 residues: CASSLLAGGANVLTF. CDR3 nucleotides: TGTGCCAGCAGTTTATTGGCGGGGGGGGCCAACGTCCTGACTTTC.

The chain combines TRBV19 with TRBJ2-1, with a tentative D call TRBD2 (6 bases). The CDR3 covers 12 residues. Deletions cut 6 bases from V and 3 bases from J, with 6 bases between. Germline CDR1 is LNHDA and CDR2 is SQIVND (reference sequence). Written as DNA, the CDR3 is TGTGCCAGTAGGGGGGGCTACAATGAGCAGTTCTTC. Amino acids: CASRGGYNEQFF.

The chain links TRBV20-1 to TRBJ2-1; D is tentatively TRBD1 or TRBD2 (5 bases each). Germline V gene sequence: CDR1 DFQATT, CDR2 SNEGSKA (reference sequence). The V gene lost 4 bases and the J gene lost 5 bases, with 18 bases spanning the gap. The CDR3 spans 15 residues. In nucleotides, the CDR3 is TGCAGTGCTAAGGCCTCTAACGGGGACCACAATGAGCAGTTCTTC. This sequence encodes CSAKASNGDHNEQFF.

J is TRBJ1-1 and V is TRBV11-1; the D is unclear. Germline values: CDR1 SGHAT, CDR2 FQDESV (reference sequence). This CDR3 spans 15 amino acids. Trimming stripped 5 bases from V and 3 bases from J, with 16 bases between. The CDR3 nucleotides read TGTGCCAGCAGCCCCCACGGGGAGGTGGACACTGAAGCTTTCTTT. It is translated as CASSPHGEVDTEAFF. Complete variable domain (other parts from reference TRBV11-1 and TRBJ1-1): EAEVAQSPRYKITEKSQAVAFWCDPISGHATLYWYRQILGQGPELLVQFQDESVVDDSQLPKDRFSAERLKGVDSTLKIQPAELGDSAMYLCASSPHGEVDTEAFFGQGTRLTVV.